This T cell receptor beta chain stems from a study of cytomegalovirus exposure and HLA in healthy donors. V lost 2 bases and J 2 bases, leaving 10 bases between the germline ends. Germline V lookup: CDR1 MDHEN, CDR2 SYDVKM. This CDR3 is 15 amino acids long. The PCR had 60 Vbeta and 13 Jbeta primers. Here immunoSEQ multiplex PCR was the method, and the copy in TCRdb shows in-frame clones only, minus some. Of 150,000 to 200,000 clones in the sample, under 80% are singletons; the top ten hold 2% to 2.5%. This clone has only a few counts. The origin of this receptor is a woman in her twenties or thirties in good health and CMV-seropositive. The sample consisted of PBMCs. This chain joins TRBV28 and TRBJ1-5, with D unclear. The CDR3 DNA follows: TGTGCCAGCAGTTTAGGGCAGAGGGGCAATCAGCCCCAGCATTTT. It yields the protein CASSLGQRGNQPQHF.